What follows are 2 T cell receptor beta chains derived from one specimen sequenced in a study of T cell clones after liver transplantation. TCRdb's table, derived via immunoSEQ multiplex PCR, lists solely in-frame clones and lacks some. The profile shows 55,000 to 75,000 clones, about 71% of them singletons. The sequences come from CD4+ T cells from blood, collected at the roughly 16-month timepoint. All receptors derive from a human patient who received a liver transplant. The T cells may come from the graft donor.

The chain has TRBV10-3 and TRBJ2-1; D ambiguous. The V end lost 5 bases, the J end lost 1 base, and 12 bases lay between the germline ends. The CDR3 consists of 15 residues. Germline V gene sequence: CDR1 ENHRY, CDR2 SYGVKD. CDR3 nucleotides: TGTGCCATCAGTCCCCATATCGGTTCCTACAATGAGCAGTTCTTC. This encodes CAISPHIGSYNEQFF.

The genes are TRBV2 and TRBJ2-7, with 7 bases that match TRBD1. The CDR3 length is 13 residues. Germline loops: CDR1 SNHLY, CDR2 FYNNEI. V lost 5 bases, J lost 3 bases, and 4 bases stayed unmatched. The DNA for the CDR3 is TGTGCCAGCAGTTTGCGACAGGGCTACGAGCAGTACGTC. This sequence encodes CASSLRQGYEQYV.